This entry is about one T cell receptor beta chain. Its antigen is not yet known. There are no base qualities to consult, and no much larger clone falls within one base. Taken with the paper, the label for treatment or condition translates to: 15 to 20 received Ad26.COV2.S at low or high dose, single or two shots; about 5 received placebo; per-sample allocation not given. Repertoires of vaccine and placebo recipients were sequenced from samples collected on day 63 after the first injection. In Cohort 1b, about two dozen adults aged 18-55 years were enrolled at a single site in Boston, USA, between 29 July and 7 August 2020. As a vaccine, Ad26.COV2.S was a replication-incompetent adenovirus type 26 vector that expressed a prefusion-stabilized SARS-CoV-2 spike protein derived from the original Wuhan strain. This sample is drawn from a study of Ad26.COV2.S vaccination and SARS-CoV-2 variants (dated by TCRdb to about 2021). With respect to the entire study: Vaccine-arm donors were drawn from COV1001, a multicentre, randomized, double-blind, placebo-controlled phase I-IIa trial of Ad26.COV2.S in healthy adults. Blinding of investigators to trial group allocation was maintained during experiments and outcome assessment. TCRbeta repertoire sequencing served as the tool for gauging how specific and how broad the SARS-CoV-2-reactive T cell receptors were following Ad26.COV2.S vaccination. Dosing of Ad26.COV2.S was intramuscular, at either 5x10^10 or 1x10^11 viral particles, delivered as one shot or as two shots spaced 56 days apart. Participants in the trial were split at random into five groups of five each, receiving low-dose or high-dose Ad26.COV2.S once or twice, or else placebo on both occasions. A total of roughly 30 samples were included in the TCR-sequenced set, comprising about 20 Ad26.COV2.S vaccine recipients, 5 placebo recipients and 8 SARS-CoV-2 convalescent individuals. Paper-wide results and their limitations: Comparable non-spike TCR breadth was observed between vaccine and placebo recipients, consistent with only spike being contained in the vaccine. Compared with placebo recipients, Ad26.COV2.S recipients showed higher spike-specific TCR breadth (P = 0.0014). The authors noted that total T cell responses may have been underestimated by the TCR breadth and depth analyses. The study lacked the statistical power to compare responses across vaccine doses or regimens. Substantial breadth of spike-specific CD8+ and CD4+ T cell responses was reported after vaccination.

The immunoSEQ Assay was used to sequence TCRbeta CDR3 regions. After extraction, genomic DNA underwent amplification by bias-controlled multiplex PCR, followed by high-throughput sequencing. The study's processing was this. To quantify the absolute abundance of each unique TCRbeta CDR3 region, sequences were collapsed and filtered. T cell fraction was estimated by normalizing TCRbeta template counts to usable DNA, with usable DNA measured through amplification of reference genes found in all nucleated cells. Repertoire TCRs were annotated as SARS-CoV-2-specific by exact matching of V gene, CDR3 amino acid sequence and J gene to a known reactive TCR set. The reference SARS-CoV-2 TCR set was derived from MIRA and filtered for enrichment in COVID-19-positive ImmuneCODE repertoires, a step that removed public or cross-reactive TCRs. Drawing on the MIRA antigens, annotated TCRs were analysed further at the level of specific ORF or position within ORF. Breadth was defined as the number of annotated unique rearrangements divided by the total number of unique productive rearrangements, and depth was defined as the summed frequency of the annotated unique rearrangements. TCR breadth was compared between groups using two-sided Wilcoxon rank-sum tests. TCRdb retrieved this table from immuneACCESS and kept in-frame rearrangements only. Not all clones are present; in checked studies, unresolved V genes account for under half, and no reason is known for the remainder. For V, J and clone size, that table is used; D and trimming come from the DNA. For this sample the table gives hundreds of thousands of clones, of which about nine tenths were detected only once. Around 3.6% of the sample belongs to the ten largest clones.

The V and J ends are trimmed by 10 bases and 3 bases, leaving 16 bases between them. The CDR3 covers 15 residues, taking in both the cysteine and the phenylalanine. Of all the DNA, just the CDR3 is kept, 45 bases in frame from base 1. Per the germline V gene, MDHEN is the CDR1 and SYDVKM is the CDR2. The specimen was peripheral blood, collected in a trial of Ad26.COV2.S vaccine versus placebo. The clonotype comes from a person aged 18-65 years who received the Ad26.COV2.S COVID-19 vaccine or a placebo. In this chain, TRBV28 is recombined with TRBJ1-6; the D gene cannot be resolved reliably. This receptor carries the CDR3 CATWSGKLYNSPLHF. The sequenced DNA is TGTGCCACATGGTCAGGCAAACTCTATAATTCACCCCTCCACTTT.